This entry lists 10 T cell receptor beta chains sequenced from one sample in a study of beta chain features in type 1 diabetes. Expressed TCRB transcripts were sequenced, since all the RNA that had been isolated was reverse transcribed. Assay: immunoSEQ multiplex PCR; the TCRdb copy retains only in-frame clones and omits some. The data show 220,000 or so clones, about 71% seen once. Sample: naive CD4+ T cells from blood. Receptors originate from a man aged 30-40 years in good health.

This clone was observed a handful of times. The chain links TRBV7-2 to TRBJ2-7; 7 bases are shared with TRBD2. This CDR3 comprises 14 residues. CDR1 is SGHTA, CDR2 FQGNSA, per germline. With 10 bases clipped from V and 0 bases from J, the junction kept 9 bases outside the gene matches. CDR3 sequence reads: CATSAQRGSYEQYF. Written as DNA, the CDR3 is TGTGCCACCTCGGCCCAGCGGGGCTCCTACGAGCAGTACTTC.

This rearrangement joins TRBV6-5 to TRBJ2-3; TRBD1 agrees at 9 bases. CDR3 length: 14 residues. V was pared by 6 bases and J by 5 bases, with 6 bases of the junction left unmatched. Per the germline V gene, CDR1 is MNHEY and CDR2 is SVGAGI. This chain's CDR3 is CASRAGQGRDTQYF. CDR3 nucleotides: TGTGCCAGCAGGGCCGGACAGGGGAGAGATACGCAGTATTTT.

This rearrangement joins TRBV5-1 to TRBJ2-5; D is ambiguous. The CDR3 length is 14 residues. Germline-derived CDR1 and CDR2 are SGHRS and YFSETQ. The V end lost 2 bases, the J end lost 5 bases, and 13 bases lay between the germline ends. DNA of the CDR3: TGCGCCAGCAGCTTAACCCCATTGGCGGAGACCCAGTACTTC. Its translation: CASSLTPLAETQYF.

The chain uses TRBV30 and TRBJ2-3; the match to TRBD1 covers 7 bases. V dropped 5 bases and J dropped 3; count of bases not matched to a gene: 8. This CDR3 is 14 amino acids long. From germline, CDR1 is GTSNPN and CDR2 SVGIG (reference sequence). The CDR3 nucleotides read TGTGCCTGGGACCCGGGACAGAAGACAGATACGCAGTATTTT. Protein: CAWDPGQKTDTQYF.

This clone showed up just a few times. In DNA, the CDR3 is TGTGCCAGCAGCTTAGCGTCCAACGAGCAGTACTTC. As protein: CASSLASNEQYF. The chain uses TRBV7-9 and TRBJ2-7; D not certain. Germline values: CDR1 SEHNR, CDR2 FQNEAQ (reference sequence). Deletions cut 0 bases from V and 5 bases from J, with 5 bases between. The length of the CDR3 is 12 residues.

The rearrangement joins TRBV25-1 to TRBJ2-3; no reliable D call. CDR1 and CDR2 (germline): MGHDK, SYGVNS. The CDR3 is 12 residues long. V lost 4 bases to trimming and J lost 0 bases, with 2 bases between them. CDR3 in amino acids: CASSGSTDTQYF. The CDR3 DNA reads TGTGCCAGCAGTGGTAGCACAGATACGCAGTATTTT.

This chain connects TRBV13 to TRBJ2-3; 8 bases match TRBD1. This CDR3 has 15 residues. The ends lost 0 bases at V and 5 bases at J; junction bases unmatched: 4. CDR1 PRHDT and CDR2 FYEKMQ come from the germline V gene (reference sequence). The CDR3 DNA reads TGTGCCAGCAGCTTAGGCGGCAGGGGGCAAGATACGCAGTATTTT. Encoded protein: CASSLGGRGQDTQYF.

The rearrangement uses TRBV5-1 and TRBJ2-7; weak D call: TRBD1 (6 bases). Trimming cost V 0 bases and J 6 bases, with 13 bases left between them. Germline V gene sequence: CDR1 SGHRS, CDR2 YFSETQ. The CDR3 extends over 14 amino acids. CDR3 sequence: CASSLARGPSEQYF. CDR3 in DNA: TGCGCCAGCAGCTTGGCCAGGGGACCCTCCGAGCAGTACTTC.

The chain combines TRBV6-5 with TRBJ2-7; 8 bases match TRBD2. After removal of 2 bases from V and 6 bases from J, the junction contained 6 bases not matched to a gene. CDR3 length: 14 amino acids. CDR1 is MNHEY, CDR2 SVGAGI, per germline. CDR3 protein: CASSYTGGQSEQYF. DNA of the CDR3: TGTGCCAGCAGTTACACGGGGGGGCAAAGCGAGCAGTACTTC.

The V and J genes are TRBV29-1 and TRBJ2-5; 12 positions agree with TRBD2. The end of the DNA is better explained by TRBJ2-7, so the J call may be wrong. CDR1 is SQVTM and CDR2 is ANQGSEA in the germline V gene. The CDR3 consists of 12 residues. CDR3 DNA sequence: TGCAGCCTGACTAGCGGGAGAGGCGAGCAGTACTTC. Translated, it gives CSLTSGRGEQYF.